These 18 T cell receptor beta chains were all obtained from the same sample, sequenced in a study of human T cells and chemical hapten exposure. Time point described: pre-sensitization, week 0. Treatment in this sample: therapeutic diphenylcyclopropenone sensitization with weekly scalp DPC. TCRdb ran MiXCR on the RACE reads and lists one entry per CDR3 protein. The sample shows around 56,000 distinct CDR3 sequences, more than 9% of them seen only once. Here the sequenced sample was whole blood, taken in connection with sensitization to the hapten diphenylcyclopropenone (DPC). The receptors originated from a man in his forties with alopecia areata. Some clones in this sample may be carry-over from other donors' samples.

This clonotype was seen at least ten times. The genes are TRBV3-1 and TRBJ2-2, with D perhaps matching TRBD1 or TRBD2 (5 bases each). This CDR3 region has 15 residues. Germline lookup yields CDR1 LGHDT and CDR2 YNNKEL (reference sequence). V lost 2 bases and J lost 4, with 11 bases in between. CDR3 in amino acids: CASSQKGPGTGELFF. The CDR3 DNA sequence: TGTGCCAGCAGCCAAAAGGGACCCGGCACCGGGGAGCTGTTTTTT.

This clonotype has just a few counts. The rearrangement joins TRBV29-1 to TRBJ2-1; D remains ambiguous. CDR1 is SQVTM, CDR2 ANQGSEA, per germline. CDR3 size: 10 residues. Between the trimmed V and J ends, which lost 4 bases and 5 bases, there was a span of 3 bases. The CDR3 coding sequence is TGCAGCGTTGCGGACAATGAGCAGTTCTTC. Encoded protein: CSVADNEQFF.

There are a few counts of this clonotype. This chain uses TRBV20-1 with TRBJ2-3, with 10 bases that match TRBD2. The CDR3 has 13 residues. The V gene's germline CDR1 is DFQATT and CDR2 SNEGSKA (reference sequence). The V and J ends lost 5 bases and 13 bases, in that order; junction bases with no gene match: 12. The chain's CDR3 is CSADEPLAGTEYF. The CDR3 DNA is TGCAGTGCTGATGAGCCACTAGCGGGAACAGAGTATTTT.

The chain recombines TRBV3-1 with TRBJ2-7; 8 bases match TRBD2. The CDR3 is 15 amino acids. V shed 4 bases and J 6 bases; nucleotides not matched to a gene: 11. Germline-derived CDR1 and CDR2 are LGHDT and YNNKEL (reference sequence). CDR3 coding DNA: TGTGCCAGCAGCCCTACCGGGCTAGCGGGTTCCGAGCAGTACTTC. This translates into CASSPTGLAGSEQYF.

This clonotype was observed at least ten times. The rearrangement links TRBV7-9 to TRBJ2-3, with a weak D call TRBD2 (5 bases). Trimming took 6 bases from V and 1 from J, leaving 11 bases between them. This CDR3 contains 14 residues. Germline V lookup: CDR1 SEHNR, CDR2 FQNEAQ (reference sequence). The CDR3 here is CASREGGRTDTQYF. CDR3 sequence (DNA): TGTGCCAGCAGGGAAGGAGGCCGCACAGATACGCAGTATTTT.

This sequence joins TRBV9 and TRBJ2-7; D gene unclear. The CDR3 runs 14 residues. Trimming left V 4 bases short and J 3 bases short, with 14 bases between. CDR1 is SGDLS and CDR2 is YYNGEE in the germline V gene. The CDR3 region has the DNA TGTGCCAGCAGCCCCCACGCCCAGAACTACGAGCAGTACTTC. Its protein is CASSPHAQNYEQYF. The full variable domain, completed using reference TRBV9 and TRBJ2-7, is DSGVTQTPKHLITATGQRVTLRCSPRSGDLSVYWYQQSLDQGLQFLIQYYNGEERAKGNILERFSAQQFPDLHSELNLSSLELGDSALYFCASSPHAQNYEQYFGPGTRLTVT.

The gene calls are TRBV23-1 and TRBJ1-4; 7 positions agree with TRBD1. TRBV23-1 carries the ORF label, with uncertain function. The ends lost 2 bases at V and 5 bases at J; junction bases unmatched: 20. The CDR3 extends over 20 amino acids. The CDR3 here is CASSQQIQPRDRGLNEKLFF. Written as DNA, the CDR3 is TGCGCCAGCAGTCAACAAATCCAACCTAGGGACAGAGGGCTAAATGAAAAACTGTTTTTT.

The CDR3 DNA sequence: TGCGCCAGCGGACCCCCCGGAAGAGGGCCGAGGACAGGGGAAGAGGAGCAGTACTTC. Its translation: CASGPPGRGPRTGEEEQYF. The chain recombines TRBV4-1 with TRBJ2-7; 9 nucleotides agree with TRBD1. The CDR3 has 19 residues. Germline V gene lookup returns CDR1 MGHRA and CDR2 YSYEKL. V lost 8 bases to trimming and J lost 7 bases; unmatched junction nucleotides: 27.

This clonotype has ten or more counts. The V gene is TRBV18, the J gene TRBJ1-2, with unresolved D. This CDR3 has 16 residues. Germline V lookup: CDR1 KGHSH, CDR2 LQKENI. The ends were cut back, 3 bases at V and 1 base at J, with 15 bases in the middle. The CDR3 loop reads CASSPLDTPYNYGYTF. The CDR3 DNA sequence: TGTGCCAGCTCACCCCTAGACACTCCCTATAACTATGGCTACACCTTC.

The V call is TRBV6-2 or TRBV6-3, the J call TRBJ1-1; tentatively, D is TRBD1 (5 bases). The CDR3 has 16 residues. Trimming took 5 bases from V and 0 from J, leaving 16 bases between them. Germline V gene lookup returns CDR1 MNHEY and CDR2 SVGEGT. The CDR3 DNA follows: TGTGCCAGCAGTACCTCCGGGACGGATGTGAACACTGAAGCTTTCTTT. This translates into CASSTSGTDVNTEAFF.

Points on this clonotype: A much more abundant neighbour one base away suggests this may be a read error. The chain combines TRBV28 with TRBJ1-1, with D perhaps matching TRBD1 (5 bases). Per germline, CDR1 MDHEN and CDR2 SYDVKM. V was pared by 1 base and J by 0 bases, with 12 bases between. This CDR3 spans 16 amino acids. The CDR3: CASSLYKTAMNTEAFF. CDR3 DNA sequence: TGTGCCAGCAGTTTATATAAGACAGCCATGAACACTGAAGCTTTCTTT.

This clonotype was detected ten times or more. The rearrangement uses TRBV6-2 or TRBV6-3 and TRBJ1-1; 9 bases match TRBD1. V shed 5 bases and J 1 base; nucleotides not matched to a gene: 2. CDR1 is MNHEY and CDR2 is SVGEGT in the germline V gene. This CDR3 contains 14 residues. This CDR3 reads CASSEGQGNTEAFF. DNA for the CDR3: TGTGCCAGCAGTGAGGGACAGGGGAACACTGAAGCTTTCTTT.

The table lists this clonotype with many counts. The chain has TRBV28 and TRBJ1-5, with a weak D call TRBD1 (6 bases). The V end was cut by 2 bases, the J end by 0 bases, with 14 bases between. CDR1 and CDR2 from the germline V gene are MDHEN and SYDVKM. CDR3 length: 17 residues. CDR3 sequence: CASSLPKQGASNQPQHF. The CDR3 DNA sequence: TGTGCCAGCAGTTTACCCAAACAGGGAGCTAGCAATCAGCCCCAGCATTTT.

Only a few counts were recorded for this clonotype. The chain joins TRBV5-1 to TRBJ2-3; maybe TRBD2 (5 bases). Germline V gives CDR1 SGHRS, CDR2 YFSETQ. The CDR3 has 12 residues. V lost 4 bases, J lost 6 bases, and 9 bases lay in between. The CDR3 DNA reads as TGCGCCAGCAGCCGGACTGGGGATACGCAGTATTTT. Amino acids: CASSRTGDTQYF.

The chain couples TRBV5-1 to TRBJ2-1, with 12 bases fitting TRBD2. With V trimmed by 0 bases and J by 5 bases, 3 bases remained unmatched. The CDR3 contains 16 residues. The germline V gene has CDR1 SGHRS and CDR2 YFSETQ. The CDR3: CASSLVRLAGDNEQFF. The CDR3 region has the DNA TGCGCCAGCAGCTTGGTTCGACTAGCGGGGGACAATGAGCAGTTCTTC.

This clonotype was seen a handful of times. The rearrangement uses TRBV7-2 and TRBJ2-1; the D is unclear. Trimming left V 5 bases short and J 6 bases short, with 5 bases between. The germline CDR1 and CDR2 sequences are SGHTA and FQGNSA. There are 11 residues in the CDR3. Written as DNA, the CDR3 is TGTGCCAGCAGCCAGGTCAATGAGCAGTTCTTC. Its protein is CASSQVNEQFF.

This clonotype has ten or more counts. The chain employs TRBV20-1 and TRBJ1-4; the D is unclear. The germline gives CDR1 DFQATT, CDR2 SNEGSKA (reference sequence). V dropped 0 bases and J dropped 6 bases, with 14 bases sitting between them. The CDR3 has 15 residues. CDR3: CSARDGSQSHEKLFF. In nucleotides, the CDR3 is TGCAGTGCTAGAGATGGCAGCCAGAGCCATGAAAAACTGTTTTTT.

J is TRBJ1-1 and V is TRBV7-3; 8 bases map to TRBD1. This CDR3 is 17 amino acids long. The J segment lost 7 bases and the V segment lost 0 bases, leaving 13 bases of the junction unmatched. The germline gives CDR1 SGHTA, CDR2 FQGTGA. CDR3 in DNA: TGTGCCAGCAGCTTAACGTCTATGTCAGGGGGCACGGGTGAAGCTTTCTTT. This encodes CASSLTSMSGGTGEAFF.